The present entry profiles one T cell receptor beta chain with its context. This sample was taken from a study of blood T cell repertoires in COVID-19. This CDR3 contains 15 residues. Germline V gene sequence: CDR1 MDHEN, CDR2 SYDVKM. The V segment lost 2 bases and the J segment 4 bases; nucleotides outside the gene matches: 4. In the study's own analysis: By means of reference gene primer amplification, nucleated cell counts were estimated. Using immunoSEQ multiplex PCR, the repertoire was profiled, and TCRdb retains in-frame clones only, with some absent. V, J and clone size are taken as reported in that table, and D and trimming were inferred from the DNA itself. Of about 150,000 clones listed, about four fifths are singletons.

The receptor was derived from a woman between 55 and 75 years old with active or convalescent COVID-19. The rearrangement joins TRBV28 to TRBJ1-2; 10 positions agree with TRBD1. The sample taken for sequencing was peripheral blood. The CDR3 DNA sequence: TGTGCCAGCAGTTTAGGGACAGGGGTCAGCTATGGCTACACCTTC. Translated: CASSLGTGVSYGYTF.